These 15 T cell receptor beta chains were sequenced from one sample in a study of blood T cell repertoires in COVID-19. TCRdb keeps only in-frame clones here, not all; method: immunoSEQ multiplex PCR. The sample has roughly 100,000 clones; roughly 82% are singletons. Source material: peripheral blood. The receptor set was obtained from a human donor in a cohort sampled during active COVID-19.

V is TRBV5-1 and J is TRBJ1-6, with no clear D. With 4 bases removed from V and 0 bases from J, the gap between germline ends came to 11 bases. The CDR3 length is 16 residues. CDR1 and CDR2 (germline): SGHRS, YFSETQ. DNA of the CDR3: TGCGCCAGCAGCGCGGGAACTCCCTCCTATAATTCACCCCTCCACTTT. This sequence encodes CASSAGTPSYNSPLHF.

V gene TRBV2 combines with J gene TRBJ2-7; maybe TRBD2 (7 bases). The CDR3 contains 15 residues. CDR1 is SNHLY, CDR2 FYNNEI, per germline. Deletions cut 4 bases from V and 2 bases from J, with 15 bases between. This chain's CDR3 is CASSALTGGPYEQYF. The CDR3 nucleotides are TGTGCCAGCAGTGCCTTGACGGGGGGCCCCTACGAGCAGTACTTC. Drawing the rest from reference TRBV2 and TRBJ2-7, the complete variable domain is EPEVTQTPSHQVTQMGQEVILRCVPISNHLYFYWYRQILGQKVEFLVSFYNNEISEKSEIFDDQFSVERPDGSNFTLKIRSTKLEDSAMYFCASSALTGGPYEQYFGPGTRLTVT.

There are a few counts of this clone. The chain recombines TRBV7-9 with TRBJ2-7; TRBD1 might be the D (6 bases). V lost 1 base and J 1 base, leaving 11 bases between the germline ends. CDR3 length equals 15 residues. Germline assignment: CDR1 SEHNR and CDR2 FQNEAQ (reference sequence). CDR3 amino acids: CASSLVGQGSYEQYF. DNA of the CDR3: TGTGCCAGCAGCTTAGTAGGGCAGGGGTCCTACGAGCAGTACTTC.

J is TRBJ1-2 and V is TRBV5-1; 7 bases align to TRBD1. Trimming took 0 bases from V and 4 from J; bases not matched to a gene: 3. The CDR3 contains 14 residues. Germline CDR1 reads SGHRS; CDR2 reads YFSETQ. The CDR3 loop is CASSLETGSYGYTF. The CDR3 DNA is TGCGCCAGCAGCTTGGAGACAGGGTCCTATGGCTACACCTTC. Looking up the rest from reference TRBV5-1 and TRBJ1-2 gives the full variable domain: KAGVTQTPRYLIKTRGQQVTLSCSPISGHRSVSWYQQTPGQGLQFLFEYFSETQRNKGNFPGRFSGRQFSNSRSEMNVSTLELGDSALYLCASSLETGSYGYTFGSGTRLTVV.

The genes are TRBV2 and TRBJ2-5; D unclear. This CDR3 has 12 amino acids. V lost 6 bases and J lost 0, with 5 bases in between. Germline V lookup: CDR1 SNHLY, CDR2 FYNNEI. CDR3 nucleotide sequence: TGTGCCAGCAGGGCGGACCAAGAGACCCAGTACTTC. Translated, it gives CASRADQETQYF. The full variable domain, in which reference TRBV2 and TRBJ2-5 provide the parts outside the CDR3, is EPEVTQTPSHQVTQMGQEVILRCVPISNHLYFYWYRQILGQKVEFLVSFYNNEISEKSEIFDDQFSVERPDGSNFTLKIRSTKLEDSAMYFCASRADQETQYFGPGTRLLVL.

This chain uses TRBV4-1 with TRBJ1-4, with 7 bases lining up with TRBD1. Germline-derived CDR1 and CDR2 are MGHRA and YSYEKL. Trimming took 1 base from V and 1 from J; bases not matched to a gene: 3. This CDR3 is built from 16 residues. The chain's CDR3 is CASSQGYRGTNEKLFF. CDR3 in DNA: TGCGCCAGCAGCCAAGGTTACAGGGGAACTAATGAAAAACTGTTTTTT.

V gene TRBV6-1 combines with J gene TRBJ1-2, with D perhaps matching TRBD1 (6 bases). Trimming took off 3 bases at V and 2 bases at J, with 10 bases between the two ends. This CDR3 is built from 14 residues. CDR1 and CDR2 from the germline V gene are MNHNS and SASEGT. The CDR3 bases are TGTGCCAGCAGTGAGGGACATCGGAACTATGGCTACACCTTC. Amino acids: CASSEGHRNYGYTF.

The rearrangement uses TRBV10-3 and TRBJ2-1; TRBD2 might be the D (6 bases). Per germline, CDR1 ENHRY and CDR2 SYGVKD. V shed 4 bases and J shed 8 bases, with 9 bases lying between them. This CDR3 spans 12 amino acids. CDR3 region: CAISGGGDEQFF. CDR3 nucleotide sequence: TGTGCCATCAGTGGTGGAGGGGATGAGCAGTTCTTC.

V is TRBV19 and J is TRBJ2-2; 7 bases are shared with TRBD1. This CDR3 has 14 amino acids. With V trimmed by 4 bases and J by 13 bases, 12 bases remained unmatched. Looked up from germline, CDR1 is LNHDA and CDR2 is SQIVND (reference sequence). The CDR3 DNA reads TGTGCCAGTAGTACGACAATCCCGACAGGGTGGCTGTTTTTT. Translating it yields CASSTTIPTGWLFF. Full variable domain (remainder filled in from reference TRBV19 and TRBJ2-2): DGGITQSPKYLFRKEGQNVTLSCEQNLNHDAMYWYRQDPGQGLRLIYYSQIVNDFQKGDIAEGYSVSREKKESFPLTVTSAQKNPTAFYLCASSTTIPTGWLFFGEGSRLTVL.

The chain recombines TRBV5-4 with TRBJ1-4; TRBD1 might be the D (6 bases). In germline, CDR1 is SGHNT, CDR2 YYREEE (reference sequence). The CDR3 totals 15 residues. V was shortened by 0 bases and J by 5 bases, with 11 bases between the two germline ends. The CDR3 sequence: CASSLAGAGNEKLFF. In DNA, the CDR3 is TGTGCCAGCAGCTTGGCAGGGGCCGGCAATGAAAAACTGTTTTTT.

In nucleotides, the CDR3 is TGCGCCAGCAGCCCCGGGACAGGGGGCGTCGATACGCAGTATTTT. It encodes CASSPGTGGVDTQYF. V and J are TRBV5-1 and TRBJ2-3, with 12 bases fitting TRBD1. The CDR3 is 15 amino acids. Trimming cost V 4 bases and J 6 bases; bases outside gene matches: 6. In germline, CDR1 is SGHRS, CDR2 YFSETQ.

The gene calls are TRBV28 and TRBJ1-2, with 9 nucleotides matching TRBD1. This CDR3 has 15 residues. The V gene end was trimmed by 9 bases and the J gene end by 8 bases; junction bases not matched to a gene: 16. Germline V gives CDR1 MDHEN, CDR2 SYDVKM. DNA of the CDR3: TGTGCCAGTAGTAATTCGGACAGGGGTTCCGAGGGCTACACCTTC. It yields the protein CASSNSDRGSEGYTF.

The chain employs TRBV5-1 and TRBJ1-6; 7 bases match TRBD1. The CDR3 consists of 16 residues. Unmatched junction bases numbered 7, after V lost 3 bases and J lost 4 bases. Looked up from germline, CDR1 is SGHRS and CDR2 is YFSETQ. Here the CDR3 reads CASSSGQGEYNSPLHF. CDR3 DNA sequence: TGCGCCAGCAGCTCCGGTCAGGGGGAATATAATTCACCCCTCCACTTT.

The chain combines TRBV11-3 with TRBJ1-2; 9 positions match TRBD1. V was pared by 5 bases and J by 4 bases, with 5 bases of the junction left unmatched. The CDR3 consists of 14 residues. Per germline, CDR1 SGHNT and CDR2 YENEEA. This CDR3 reads CASSQGQGPYGYTF. The CDR3 DNA sequence: TGTGCCAGCAGCCAGGGACAGGGCCCCTATGGCTACACCTTC.

The J gene is TRBJ1-4, the V gene TRBV28; no clear D gene. The germline V and J ends were trimmed by 3 bases and 8 bases, with 13 bases remaining between them. The CDR3 loop spans 14 amino acids. Germline V gene lookup returns CDR1 MDHEN and CDR2 SYDVKM. DNA of the CDR3: TGTGCCAGCAGTTTGTCCCGGGTCGGAGAAAAACTGTTTTTT. This translates into CASSLSRVGEKLFF.